Presented here are 16 T cell receptor beta chains from one specimen sequenced in a study of blood T cells in healthy people across ages. For the second PCR, which ran for 7 to 11 cycles, a sample-barcoded 5' primer and a J-beta primer mix were used. MiXCR was run by TCRdb on the 5' RACE reads, yielding one entry per CDR3 protein. The profile covers approximately 790,000 distinct CDR3 sequences, with approximately 67% appearing a single time and roughly a quarter taken by the ten largest. The sample taken for sequencing was blood. Every receptor here comes from a man younger than 45 in good health.

The chain has TRBV27 and TRBJ2-4, with 11 positions matching TRBD2. Near its end, the DNA agrees better with TRBJ2-7, so the J call may be wrong. The CDR3 covers 15 residues. Germline V gives CDR1 MNHEY, CDR2 SMNVEV (reference sequence). In DNA form, the CDR3 reads TGTGCCAGCAGTTTTATTTGGCTAGCGGGGGGCGAGCAGTACTTC. This gives the protein CASSFIWLAGGEQYF.

V is TRBV18 and J is TRBJ2-5; possibly TRBD1 for D (6 bases). V dropped 1 base and J dropped 2 bases, with 11 bases sitting between them. The length of the CDR3 is 15 residues. Germline V lookup: CDR1 KGHSH, CDR2 LQKENI. The CDR3 sequence is CASSPLRTDQETQYF. DNA of the CDR3: TGTGCCAGCTCACCACTGCGGACAGATCAAGAGACCCAGTACTTC.

The genes are TRBV15 and TRBJ2-5; TRBD1 is a possible D gene (7 bases). V lost 0 bases to trimming and J lost 2 bases, with 16 bases between them. Per the germline V gene, CDR1 is LNHNV and CDR2 is YYDKDF (reference sequence). The CDR3 spans 17 residues. The CDR3 nucleotides are TGTGCCACCAGCAGAGATTTTCGGCAGGGGGGACAAGAGACCCAGTACTTC. Translated, it gives CATSRDFRQGGQETQYF.

The V gene is TRBV29-1, the J gene TRBJ2-5, with D possibly being TRBD2 (5 bases). The CDR3 is 13 residues long. V shed 0 bases and J shed 13 bases, with 18 bases lying between them. CDR1 and CDR2 (germline): SQVTM, ANQGSEA. CDR3 nucleotide sequence: TGCAGCGTTGAAGAACTCGGAGCGGCCGCAAGGTACTTC. Translated: CSVEELGAAARYF.

This clonotype was recorded a few times. This sequence joins TRBV12-3 or TRBV12-4 and TRBJ2-7, with a weak D call TRBD1 (6 bases). Trimming took off 6 bases at V and 0 bases at J, with 15 bases between the two ends. The CDR3 has 15 residues. Here the CDR3 reads CASRPTDRNSYEQYF. CDR3 in DNA: TGTGCCAGCAGACCCACGGACAGAAACTCCTACGAGCAGTACTTC.

This clonotype was detected a few times. The CDR3 is CASSPRLENTEAFF. CDR3 coding DNA: TGCGCCAGCAGCCCCCGATTGGAGAACACTGAAGCTTTCTTT. This sequence joins TRBV5-1 and TRBJ1-1; the D is unclear. The CDR3 is 14 residues long. Germline V lookup: CDR1 SGHRS, CDR2 YFSETQ. V was pared by 4 bases and J by 1 base, with 11 bases between.

CDR3 amino acids: CASSLNVGNSYEQYF. CDR3 in DNA: TGTGCCAGCAGTTTAAACGTCGGGAACTCCTACGAGCAGTACTTC. This chain connects TRBV27 to TRBJ2-4, with D perhaps matching TRBD2 (5 bases). The J call could be wrong; TRBJ2-7 is a better fit for the DNA end. The germline V gene has CDR1 MNHEY and CDR2 SMNVEV (reference sequence). There are 15 residues in the CDR3.

This chain links TRBV7-3 with TRBJ2-5, with 10 bases lining up with TRBD2. The end of the DNA is better explained by TRBJ2-7, so the J call may be wrong. In germline, CDR1 is SGHTA, CDR2 FQGTGA. The CDR3 extends over 16 amino acids. The DNA of the CDR3 is TGTGCCAGCAGTCGCGCCGGGACTAGCGATTCCCACGAGCAGTACTTC. It codes for CASSRAGTSDSHEQYF.

The rearrangement uses TRBV29-1 and TRBJ1-2; D gene ambiguous. With 0 bases removed from V and 4 bases from J, the gap between germline ends came to 9 bases. CDR1 SQVTM and CDR2 ANQGSEA come from the germline V gene. The CDR3 loop spans 13 amino acids. The CDR3 reads CSVEEAGRYGYTF. CDR3 nucleotides: TGCAGCGTTGAAGAGGCGGGTCGCTATGGCTACACCTTC. Supplemented by reference TRBV29-1 and TRBJ1-2, the full variable domain reads SAVISQKPSRDICQRGTSLTIQCQVDSQVTMMFWYRQQPGQSLTLIATANQGSEATYESGFVIDKFPISRPNLTFSTLTVSNMSPEDSSIYLCSVEEAGRYGYTFGSGTRLTVV.

This chain links TRBV6-1 with TRBJ2-4; 7 positions agree with TRBD1. The J call is in doubt because the DNA end fits TRBJ2-7 better. CDR1 and CDR2 (germline): MNHNS, SASEGT. The CDR3 is 16 amino acids. Written as DNA, the CDR3 is TGTGCCAGCAGTGAAGAAACACAGGGGTACCGCTACGAGCAGTACTTC. It specifies CASSEETQGYRYEQYF.

This clonotype showed up many times. V is TRBV25-1 and J is TRBJ2-5, with D perhaps TRBD1 (6 bases). V dropped 3 bases and J dropped 7 bases, with 18 bases sitting between them. CDR1 and CDR2 (germline): MGHDK, SYGVNS. The CDR3 contains 15 residues. The chain's CDR3 is CASSDGPTVGGTQYF. The CDR3 DNA is TGTGCCAGCAGTGATGGACCGACTGTAGGGGGGACCCAGTACTTC.

This chain connects TRBV6-2 or TRBV6-3 to TRBJ1-2; TRBD1 agrees at 8 bases. V was pared by 4 bases and J by 1 base, with 2 bases of the junction left unmatched. The CDR3 sequence is 14 residues long. Germline V gives CDR1 MNHEY, CDR2 SVGEGT. The DNA for the CDR3 is TGTGCCAGCAGTTGGACAGGGAGTAACTATGGCTACACCTTC. This translates into CASSWTGSNYGYTF.

This chain uses TRBV5-1 with TRBJ2-1, with TRBD1 matching 8 bases. Germline V gene sequence: CDR1 SGHRS, CDR2 YFSETQ. The J segment lost 8 bases and the V segment lost 5 bases, leaving 6 bases of the junction unmatched. The CDR3 has 13 amino acids. The CDR3 DNA reads TGCGCCAGCAGGGACAGGGAAGGGGATGAGCAGTTCTTC. It translates to CASRDREGDEQFF.

The chain carries TRBV20-1 and TRBJ2-5; TRBD2 aligns across 9 bases. The junction had 2 bases not matched to a gene; V was cut back by 5 bases and J by 1 base. CDR3 length equals 13 residues. Germline CDR1 and CDR2: DFQATT and SNEGSKA (reference sequence). The CDR3 loop is CSAQRGVQETQYF. CDR3 bases: TGCAGTGCTCAGCGGGGGGTCCAAGAGACCCAGTACTTC.

This clonotype has a count of ten or more. The chain carries TRBV9 and TRBJ2-3, with a tentative D call TRBD2 (6 bases). Germline loops: CDR1 SGDLS, CDR2 YYNGEE. The length of the CDR3 is 17 residues. V dropped 2 bases and J dropped 0 bases, with 16 bases sitting between them. The CDR3 nucleotides read TGTGCCAGCAGCGTTTTTGGAGGGCAGCGTAGCACAGATACGCAGTATTTT. Its translation: CASSVFGGQRSTDTQYF. Full variable domain (remainder filled in from reference TRBV9 and TRBJ2-3): DSGVTQTPKHLITATGQRVTLRCSPRSGDLSVYWYQQSLDQGLQFLIQYYNGEERAKGNILERFSAQQFPDLHSELNLSSLELGDSALYFCASSVFGGQRSTDTQYFGPGTRLTVL.

This clonotype was counted only a few times. The V gene is TRBV29-1, the J gene TRBJ2-2, with a weak D call TRBD1 (5 bases). The germline CDR1 and CDR2 sequences are SQVTM and ANQGSEA. Trimming removed 4 bases from V and 0 bases from J, with 9 bases in between. This CDR3 is built from 14 residues. CDR3 loop: CSVVGQSNTGELFF. CDR3 DNA sequence: TGCAGCGTTGTAGGACAATCGAACACCGGGGAGCTGTTTTTT.